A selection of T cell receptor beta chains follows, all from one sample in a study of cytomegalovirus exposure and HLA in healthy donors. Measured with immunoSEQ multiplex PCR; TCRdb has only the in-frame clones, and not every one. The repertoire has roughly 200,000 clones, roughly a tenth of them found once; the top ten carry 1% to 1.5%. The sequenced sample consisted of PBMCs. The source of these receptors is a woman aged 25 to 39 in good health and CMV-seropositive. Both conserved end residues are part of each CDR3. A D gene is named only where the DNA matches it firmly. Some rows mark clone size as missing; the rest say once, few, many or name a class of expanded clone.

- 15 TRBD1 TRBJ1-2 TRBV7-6 TGTGCCAGCAGCCCCCGCGGGACAGTGAGCTATGGCTACACCTTC CASSPRGTVSYGYTF
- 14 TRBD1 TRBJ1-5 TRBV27 TGTGCCAGCAGTGAGGACAGGGTGTTTCAGCCCCAGCATTTT CASSEDRVFQPQHF
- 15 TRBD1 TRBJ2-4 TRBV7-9 TGTGCCAGCGGTGACACCGGGACAGGGGGGGACATTCAGTACTTC CASGDTGTGGDIQYF
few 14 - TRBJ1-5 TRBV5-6 TGTGCCAGCAGCTCGATGCGGTCCAATCAGCCCCAGCATTTT CASSSMRSNQPQHF
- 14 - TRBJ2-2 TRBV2 TGTGCCAGCACGGGACTTACGAACACCGGGGAGCTGTTTTTT CASTGLTNTGELFF
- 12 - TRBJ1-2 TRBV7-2 TGTGCCAGCAGCTCGGTCCGGGGAGGCTACACCTTC CASSSVRGGYTF
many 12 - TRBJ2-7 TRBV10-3 TGTGCCATCAGTGCCGACTTATTCGAGCAGTACTTC CAISADLFEQYF
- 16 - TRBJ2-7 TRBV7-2 TGTGCCAGCCGGTCGAGTGAGACTAGGTCTGGGGGCGAGCAGTACTTC CASRSSETRSGGEQYF
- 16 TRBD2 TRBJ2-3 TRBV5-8 TGTGCCAGCAGCTCCGCCAGCGGGAAATACACAGATACGCAGTATTTT CASSSASGKYTDTQYF
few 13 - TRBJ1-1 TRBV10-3 TGTGCCATCAGGGACAGTTCGAACACTGAAGCTTTCTTT CAIRDSSNTEAFF
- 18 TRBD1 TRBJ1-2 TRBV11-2 TGTGCCAGCAGCTCACAGCGAGACAGGGAGTACACTAACTATGGCTACACCTTC CASSSQRDREYTNYGYTF
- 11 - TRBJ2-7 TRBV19 TGTGCCAGTAGAACAGGCTACGAGCAGTACTTC CASRTGYEQYF
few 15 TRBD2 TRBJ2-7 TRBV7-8 TGTGCCAGCAGCTTAGTTCGGACTAGACCCTACGAGCAGTACTTC CASSLVRTRPYEQYF
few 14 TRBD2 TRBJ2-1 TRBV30 TGTGCCTGGGGAGTGGTAGCGGGGTACAATGAGCAGTTCTTC CAWGVVAGYNEQFF
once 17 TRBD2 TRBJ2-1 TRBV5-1 TGCGCCAGCAGATCGACCGGGACTAGCGATTTTTACAATGAGCAGTTCTTC CASRSTGTSDFYNEQFF
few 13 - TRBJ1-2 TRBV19 TGTGCCAGTAGTATGGGCACAGTCTATGGCTACACCTTC CASSMGTVYGYTF
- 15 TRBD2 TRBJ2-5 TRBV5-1 TGCGCCAGCAGCTTGGAAGTACTAGCGAAAGAGACCCAGTACTTC CASSLEVLAKETQYF
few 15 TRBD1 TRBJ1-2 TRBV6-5 TGTGCCAGCAGTTACGAGTACGGGACAGCCTATGGCTACACCTTC CASSYEYGTAYGYTF
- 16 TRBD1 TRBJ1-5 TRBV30 TGTGCCTGGAGTGTACTGGGACAGGGGGCCGGCCAGCCCCAGCATTTT CAWSVLGQGAGQPQHF
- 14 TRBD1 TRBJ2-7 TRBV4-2 TGTGCCAGCAGCCAGGACAGGCTTGCCTACGAGCAGTACTTC CASSQDRLAYEQYF
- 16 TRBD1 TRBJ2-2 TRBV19 TGTGCCAGTAGTAGGGACAGAGCAAGGAACACCGGGGAGCTGTTTTTT CASSRDRARNTGELFF
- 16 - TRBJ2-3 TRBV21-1 TGTGCCAGCAGCAAGGGCGGGGCAGGGAGGCCAGATACGCAGTATTTT CASSKGGAGRPDTQYF
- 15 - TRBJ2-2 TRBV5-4 TGTGCCAGCAGCTTCAGAGGGCTGGGCACCGGGGAGCTGTTTTTT CASSFRGLGTGELFF
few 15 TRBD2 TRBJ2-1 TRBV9 TGTGCCAGCAGCGTAACTAGCGGCTCCTACAATGAGCAGTTCTTC CASSVTSGSYNEQFF
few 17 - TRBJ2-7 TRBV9 TGTGCCAGCAGCGTAGAGCCCCAGATTCGGAGCTCCTACGAGCAGTACTTC CASSVEPQIRSSYEQYF
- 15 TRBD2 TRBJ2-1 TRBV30 TGTGCCGGCTGCGGACTAGCGGGAGCCTACAATGAGCAGTTCTTC CAGCGLAGAYNEQFF
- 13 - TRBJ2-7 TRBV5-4 TGTGCCAGCAGCCGTGACACGTCTCGAGAGCAGTACTTC CASSRDTSREQYF
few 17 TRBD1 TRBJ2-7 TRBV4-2 TGTGCCAGCAGCCAGCAGGGAAGGAGACAGGGTTCCTACGAGCAGTACTTC CASSQQGRRQGSYEQYF
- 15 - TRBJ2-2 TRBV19 TGTGCCAGTAGTGTGTTAGCGGCGAACACCGGGGAGCTGTTTTTT CASSVLAANTGELFF
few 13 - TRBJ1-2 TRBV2 TGTGCCAGCAGTGACAGGAGCGGAGATGGCTACACCTTC CASSDRSGDGYTF
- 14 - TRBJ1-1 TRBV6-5 TGTGCCAGCAGACCAGGGATGCTTAACACTGAAGCTTTCTTT CASRPGMLNTEAFF
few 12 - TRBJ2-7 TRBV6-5 TGTGCCACCGAGGACAACACCTACGAGCAGTACTTC CATEDNTYEQYF
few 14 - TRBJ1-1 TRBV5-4 TGTGCCAGCAGCCCAACGCCTGGGGCCACTGAAGCTTTCTTT CASSPTPGATEAFF